This T cell receptor beta chain was captured in a study of T cells in localized non-small cell lung cancer. The CDR3 sequence is 14 residues long. CDR1 and CDR2 (germline): MNHNY, SVGAGI (reference sequence). The V gene lost 6 bases and the J gene lost 0 bases, with 9 bases spanning the gap. In this sample, this clone turned up once. Profiling relied on immunoSEQ multiplex PCR, and the TCRdb table lists in-frame clones only, not all of them. In the table there are about 72,000 clones, almost 85% of which are singletons. This clonotype was sampled from a female donor over 55 with stage I lung adenocarcinoma. Here the sequenced sample was peripheral blood, taken before any cancer treatment. This chain joins TRBV6-6 and TRBJ1-3; D gene uncertain. Here the CDR3 reads CASRMGFSGNTIYF. CDR3 coding DNA: TGTGCCAGCAGGATGGGTTTCTCTGGAAACACCATATATTTT.